The 8 T cell receptor beta chains reported below all come from one sample, sequenced in a study of T cell responses to AZD1222 COVID-19 vaccine. Only in-frame clones appear in the TCRdb table, and some are missing; sequencing was by immunoSEQ multiplex PCR. The sample consists of around 60,000 clones, around nine tenths of them appearing once. Here the sequenced sample was peripheral blood, taken 28 days after the second dose of the MenACWY control vaccine. The receptor set was obtained from an adult who received the MenACWY meningococcal vaccine as a control.

This clone was recorded only once. The rearrangement joins TRBV7-2 to TRBJ2-7; tentative D call: TRBD1 (5 bases). The CDR3 has 14 amino acids. With 7 bases removed from V and 6 bases from J, the gap between germline ends came to 19 bases. Germline CDR1 and CDR2: SGHTA and FQGNSA. CDR3 nucleotide sequence: TGTGCCAGCATGTCTTGGGGCCTACCCTCCGAGCAGTACTTC. Translated: CASMSWGLPSEQYF. Using reference TRBV7-2 and TRBJ2-7 for the parts outside the CDR3, the full variable domain is GAGVSQSPSNKVTEKGKDVELRCDPISGHTALYWYRQSLGQGLEFLIYFQGNSAPDKSGLPSDRFSAERTGGSVSTLTIQRTQQEDSAVYLCASMSWGLPSEQYFGPGTRLTVT.

This clone was found once. The rearrangement uses TRBV9 and TRBJ1-3; 7 bases agree with TRBD1. Germline lookup yields CDR1 SGDLS and CDR2 YYNGEE. Trimming at V came to 0 bases and at J to 7 bases, leaving 1 base not matched to a gene. The CDR3 has 13 residues. CDR3 sequence reads: CASSVGQGNTIYF. In DNA, the CDR3 is TGTGCCAGCAGCGTAGGACAGGGTAACACCATATATTTT.

The chain employs TRBV7-6 and TRBJ2-5; 11 bases align to TRBD2. J gave up 7 bases and V 5 bases, and 12 bases lay outside the gene matches. This CDR3 spans 16 amino acids. Germline V gives CDR1 SGHVS, CDR2 FNYEAQ. The CDR3, as DNA: TGTGCCAGCAGCCCCTCTGGTAGCGGGGGGGGAGCGACCCAGTACTTC. Protein product: CASSPSGSGGGATQYF.

J is TRBJ2-7 and V is TRBV6-1; D is undetermined. Germline V gene data show CDR1 as MNHNS and CDR2 as SASEGT. V dropped 3 bases and J dropped 2 bases, with 5 bases sitting between them. The CDR3 spans 12 residues. The CDR3 is CASSDWAYEQYF. The CDR3 region has the DNA TGTGCCAGCAGTGATTGGGCCTACGAGCAGTACTTC.

This rearrangement joins TRBV11-2 to TRBJ1-1; 8 bases map to TRBD1. The CDR3 has 14 amino acids. With 5 bases clipped from V and 1 base from J, the junction kept 3 bases outside the gene matches. Germline CDR1 reads SGHAT; CDR2 reads FQNNGV. CDR3 in DNA: TGTGCCAGCAGCACCGGGACAGGGAACACTGAAGCTTTCTTT. Its protein product is CASSTGTGNTEAFF.

This rearrangement joins TRBV7-9 to TRBJ1-6; no definite D call. Trimming pared 3 bases from V and 14 bases from J, leaving 17 bases between. The CDR3 is 14 amino acids. Germline V gives CDR1 SEHNR, CDR2 FQNEAQ (reference sequence). The DNA of the CDR3 is TGTGCCAGCAGCTTCGCCCGCGAGGGTGAAGCCCTCCACTTT. This gives the protein CASSFAREGEALHF.

The J gene is TRBJ2-2, the V gene TRBV3-1 (or the pseudogene TRBV3-2); 10 bases map to TRBD2. CDR1 and CDR2 from the germline V gene are LGHDT and YNNKEL (reference sequence). The CDR3 is made up of 21 amino acids. The V and J ends lost 1 base and 7 bases, in that order; junction bases with no gene match: 21. CDR3 nucleotides: TGTGCCAGCAGCCAAGTAGACCGGGAGGGACTAGCGACTACGGGGGGCGGGGAGCTGTTTTTT. Amino acids: CASSQVDREGLATTGGGELFF.

This clone was seen once. The V call is TRBV9, the J call TRBJ2-2, with D maybe TRBD1 (6 bases). Germline loops: CDR1 SGDLS, CDR2 YYNGEE. The CDR3 length is 15 residues. V was pared by 2 bases and J by 2 bases, with 10 bases between. The chain's CDR3 is CASSVSGVNTGELFF. The CDR3 coding sequence is TGTGCCAGCAGCGTCTCAGGGGTAAACACCGGGGAGCTGTTTTTT.